These 15 T cell receptor beta chains were all obtained from the same sample, sequenced in a study of T-cell reconstitution after alpha-beta-depleted transplantation in children. The library targeted TCRbeta and was prepared with unique molecular identifiers. TCRdb analysed the PCR reads with MiXCR anew, one entry per CDR3 protein. Of tens of thousands of distinct CDR3 sequences detected, 4% to 5% appear once; the ten largest clones hold about 20%. The sample in question was PBMCs, mostly from graft donor cells, obtained 180 days after TCRalphabeta/CD19-depleted stem cell transplant. Receptors were obtained from a boy younger than two who had a stem cell transplant for acute myeloid leukemia, so the T cells may come from the graft donor.

This clonotype was picked up many times. The J gene is TRBJ2-1, the V gene TRBV4-3, with D unresolved. The CDR3 length is 13 residues. In germline, CDR1 is LGHNA, CDR2 YSLEER. V gave up 0 bases and J gave up 10 bases, with 10 bases separating them. The CDR3 spells CASSQDPAEEQFF. CDR3 sequence (DNA): TGCGCCAGCAGCCAAGATCCCGCCGAGGAGCAGTTCTTC.

The V and J genes are TRBV11-2 and TRBJ2-4; 9 nucleotides agree with TRBD1. Per germline, CDR1 SGHAT and CDR2 FQNNGV. The CDR3 length is 15 residues. Trimming took 5 bases from V and 7 from J; bases not matched to a gene: 9. This CDR3 reads CASSHPGQGKNIQYF. As DNA, the CDR3 is TGTGCCAGCAGCCACCCGGGACAGGGAAAGAACATTCAGTACTTC.

The sample holds many counts of this clonotype. The genes are TRBV12-3 or TRBV12-4 and TRBJ2-5; D not resolved. The CDR3 is made up of 13 amino acids. V shed 2 bases and J shed 6 bases, with 10 bases lying between them. As DNA, the CDR3 is TGTGCCAGCAGTTTATGGGGTGTCAAGACCCAGTACTTC. It encodes CASSLWGVKTQYF.

This clonotype was seen many times. The chain links TRBV20-1 to TRBJ1-1; no clear D. This CDR3 spans 14 amino acids. Trimming took off 3 bases at V and 0 bases at J, with 11 bases between the two ends. The germline V gene has CDR1 DFQATT and CDR2 SNEGSKA (reference sequence). This chain's CDR3 is CSASSKGMNTEAFF. The CDR3 DNA reads TGCAGTGCTAGTAGTAAGGGAATGAACACTGAAGCTTTCTTT.

There are many counts of this clonotype. The chain recombines TRBV7-2 with TRBJ2-6; D may match TRBD1 or TRBD2 (6 bases each). This CDR3 has 13 amino acids. Trimming took off 10 bases at V and 10 bases at J, with 17 bases between the two ends. The V gene's germline CDR1 is SGHTA and CDR2 FQGNSA. CDR3 loop: CATAGGGMNVLTF. The CDR3 DNA is TGTGCCACTGCAGGAGGGGGAATGAACGTCCTGACTTTC.

This clonotype was counted at least ten times. This chain joins TRBV9 and TRBJ2-1; 8 bases are shared with TRBD1. The junction had 9 bases not matched to a gene; V was cut back by 2 bases and J by 8 bases. Germline V lookup: CDR1 SGDLS, CDR2 YYNGEE. The CDR3 length is 15 residues. The CDR3 spells CASSVERQGRDEQFF. CDR3 nucleotides: TGTGCCAGCAGCGTGGAAAGACAGGGGCGCGATGAGCAGTTCTTC.

This clonotype appeared many times. The chain joins TRBV5-1 to TRBJ2-5; D perhaps matches TRBD1 (6 bases). Germline CDR1 reads SGHRS; CDR2 reads YFSETQ. The CDR3 is 14 residues long. With 2 bases removed from V and 5 bases from J, the gap between germline ends came to 13 bases. The CDR3 bases are TGCGCCAGCAGCTTCCTACAGGGAACGGAGACCCAGTACTTC. The encoded protein is CASSFLQGTETQYF.

This clonotype was counted at least ten times. The J gene is TRBJ1-2, the V gene TRBV18, with 7 bases fitting TRBD1. V trimming: 0 bases; J trimming: 8 bases; junction bases outside the gene matches: 6. In germline, CDR1 is KGHSH, CDR2 LQKENI. There are 14 residues in the CDR3. Here the CDR3 DNA reads TGTGCCAGCTCACCACCCCGGGACAGCCCAGGCTACACCTTC. It yields the protein CASSPPRDSPGYTF.

This clonotype was seen repeatedly, ten times or more. V is TRBV29-1 and J is TRBJ2-7; D tentatively fits TRBD1 or TRBD2 (5 bases each). The CDR3 has 13 residues. From germline, CDR1 is SQVTM and CDR2 ANQGSEA. The germline V and J ends were trimmed by 6 bases and 4 bases, with 16 bases remaining between them. DNA for the CDR3: TGCAGCGTCTCCTCAGGGAGCGTATACGAGCAGTACTTC. Translation gives CSVSSGSVYEQYF.

There are many counts of this clonotype. CDR3 DNA sequence: TGTGCCAGCAGACCCCAGGGGGCTGAAGCTTTCTTT. Translated: CASRPQGAEAFF. V usage is TRBV12-3 or TRBV12-4 and J usage is TRBJ1-1; 7 bases are shared with TRBD1. The V and J ends lost 6 bases and 6 bases, in that order; junction bases with no gene match: 4. CDR3 length: 12 residues.

The table lists this clonotype with many counts. The chain employs TRBV12-3 or TRBV12-4 and TRBJ1-2; D is undetermined. The CDR3 sequence is 13 residues long. V lost 10 bases and J lost 4, with 16 bases in between. The CDR3 nucleotides are TGTGCCACCAGGACGGGCGGGTCCTATGGCTACACCTTC. Protein sequence: CATRTGGSYGYTF.

This clonotype showed up many times. The genes are TRBV20-1 and TRBJ2-4; 9 bases align to TRBD1. Germline CDR1 reads DFQATT; CDR2 reads SNEGSKA (reference sequence). V shed 2 bases, J shed 4 bases, and the junction held 3 bases outside the gene matches. The CDR3 has 14 amino acids. CDR3 nucleotide sequence: TGCAGTGCTAGATGGACAGGGGAGAAAAACATTCAGTACTTC. It is translated as CSARWTGEKNIQYF.

This clonotype was recorded many times. This chain links TRBV9 with TRBJ1-6; D is possibly TRBD1 (5 bases). The CDR3 totals 14 residues. Trimming took 5 bases from V and 8 from J, leaving 14 bases between them. Germline assignment: CDR1 SGDLS and CDR2 YYNGEE. The CDR3 loop reads CASRWGFQDSPLHF. CDR3 in DNA: TGTGCCAGCAGATGGGGGTTCCAGGATTCACCCCTCCACTTT.

This clonotype was seen ten or more times. This chain joins TRBV12-3 or TRBV12-4 and TRBJ1-6; D is ambiguous. V was shortened by 6 bases and J by 0 bases, with 9 bases between the two germline ends. The CDR3 extends over 15 amino acids. CDR3 region: CASSSRSSYNSPLHF. The CDR3 DNA follows: TGTGCCAGCAGCTCCAGGAGCTCCTATAATTCACCCCTCCACTTT.

This clonotype has ten or more counts. The chain carries TRBV12-3 or TRBV12-4 and TRBJ1-1; no firm D call. Trimming left V 6 bases short and J 8 bases short, with 16 bases between. The CDR3 consists of 13 residues. CDR3 amino acids: CASRGFTPAEAFF. CDR3 DNA sequence: TGTGCCAGCAGGGGATTTACTCCCGCCGAAGCTTTCTTT.